These 25 T cell receptor beta chains came from one sample sequenced in a study of T cell responses to AZD1222 COVID-19 vaccine. Libraries were prepared by immunoSEQ multiplex PCR; TCRdb keeps only in-frame clonotypes and omits some of them. Counted here are 120,000 or so clones, around 90% occurring once; the ten biggest clones make up 7.6%. The sample in question was peripheral blood, obtained on day 0 of AZD1222 vaccination. The receptors derive from an adult in good health.

The sample holds a few counts of this clone. The rearrangement uses TRBV29-1 and TRBJ1-2, with 12 nucleotides matching TRBD1. V lost 5 bases and J lost 8; bases outside the gene matches: 9. The CDR3 covers 14 residues. Germline V gene lookup returns CDR1 SQVTM and CDR2 ANQGSEA. CDR3 bases: TGCAGCGTTTCCCCGGGACAGGGGGCGACGGGCTACACCTTC. It encodes CSVSPGQGATGYTF.

V and J are TRBV7-2 and TRBJ2-7, with D possibly being TRBD2 (5 bases). Germline V gene lookup returns CDR1 SGHTA and CDR2 FQGNSA. Trimming removed 2 bases at V and 4 bases at J, with 9 bases between. This CDR3 comprises 13 residues. The CDR3 nucleotides are TGTGCCAGCAGCTTAAGCGGAGCATACGAGCAGTACTTC. Amino acids: CASSLSGAYEQYF.

This clone was recorded once. The V gene is TRBV5-4, the J gene TRBJ1-6, with 8 bases fitting TRBD1. The CDR3 runs 14 residues. Germline CDR1 SGHNT, CDR2 YYREEE (reference sequence). The ends lost 4 bases at V and 8 bases at J; junction bases unmatched: 5. CDR3 residues: CASSGETGDSPLHF. CDR3 nucleotides: TGTGCCAGCAGCGGCGAGACAGGGGATTCACCCCTCCACTTT.

The rearrangement uses TRBV7-8 and TRBJ1-4, with 7 bases identical to TRBD1. Germline V gives CDR1 SGHVS, CDR2 FQNEAQ. Losses at the gene ends were 4 bases for V and 10 bases for J; bases not matched to a gene: 6. The length of the CDR3 is 13 residues. The chain's CDR3 is CASSSRDRLKLFF. In nucleotides, the CDR3 is TGTGCCAGCAGCTCCCGGGACAGACTAAAACTGTTTTTT. The whole variable domain, remainder taken from reference TRBV7-8 and TRBJ1-4, is GAGVSQSPRYKVAKRGQDVALRCDPISGHVSLFWYQQALGQGPEFLTYFQNEAQLDKSGLPSDRFFAERPEGSVSTLKIQRTQQEDSAVYLCASSSRDRLKLFFGSGTQLSVL.

This clone is a singleton in its sample. The chain has TRBV2 and TRBJ1-2, with D uncertain. The CDR3 is 13 amino acids. Trimming left V 1 base short and J 5 bases short, with 8 bases between. Germline V lookup: CDR1 SNHLY, CDR2 FYNNEI. The CDR3 region is CASSEGRRYGYTF. In DNA, the CDR3 is TGTGCCAGCAGTGAAGGGAGAAGATATGGCTACACCTTC.

The J gene is TRBJ1-3, the V gene TRBV7-8; D is undetermined. CDR1 is SGHVS and CDR2 is FQNEAQ in the germline V gene. This CDR3 contains 13 residues. Trimming pared 4 bases from V and 1 base from J, leaving 5 bases between. The CDR3 region has the DNA TGTGCCAGCAGCTCCCTTTCTGGAAACACCATATATTTT. It translates to CASSSLSGNTIYF.

The chain uses TRBV5-8 and TRBJ2-3, with 14 bases lining up with TRBD2. This CDR3 spans 17 amino acids. The V and J ends lost 3 bases and 0 bases, in that order; junction bases with no gene match: 3. The germline V gene has CDR1 SGHTS and CDR2 YDEGEE. CDR3 protein: CASSSGTSGGSTDTQYF. The CDR3 DNA reads as TGTGCCAGCAGCTCCGGGACTAGCGGGGGAAGCACAGATACGCAGTATTTT. Using reference TRBV5-8 and TRBJ2-3 for the parts outside the CDR3, the full variable domain is EAGVTQSPTHLIKTRGQQATLRCSPISGHTSVYWYQQALGLGLQFLLWYDEGEERNRGNFPPRFSGRQFPNYSSELNVNALELEDSALYLCASSSGTSGGSTDTQYFGPGTRLTVL.

This clone came up once. The chain couples TRBV6-5 to TRBJ1-6; a weak D match, TRBD1 (6 bases). Germline V gene lookup returns CDR1 MNHEY and CDR2 SVGAGI. With 4 bases removed from V and 6 bases from J, the gap between germline ends came to 13 bases. This CDR3 has 15 amino acids. The CDR3 region is CASSWARGGNSPLHF. The CDR3 coding sequence is TGTGCCAGCAGTTGGGCCAGGGGCGGTAATTCACCCCTCCACTTT.

The J gene is TRBJ1-2, the V gene TRBV5-6; D may be TRBD1 (6 bases). Between the trimmed V and J ends, which lost 4 bases and 5 bases, there was a span of 12 bases. There are 13 residues in the CDR3. From germline, CDR1 is SGHDT and CDR2 YYEEEE. The CDR3 sequence is CASSRNRAYGYTF. CDR3 DNA: TGTGCCAGCAGCCGTAACAGGGCGTATGGCTACACCTTC.

V is TRBV6-6 and J is TRBJ2-5; maybe TRBD1 (6 bases). V was shortened by 2 bases and J by 6 bases, with 19 bases between the two germline ends. Looked up from germline, CDR1 is MNHNY and CDR2 is SVGAGI (reference sequence). The CDR3 consists of 16 residues. CDR3 nucleotides: TGTGCCAGCAGTTACGCTATGAGGACCCAGGGGAAGACCCAGTACTTC. Its translation: CASSYAMRTQGKTQYF.

The chain couples TRBV15 to TRBJ1-5; tentatively, D is TRBD1 (5 bases). The germline V gene encodes CDR1 LNHNV and CDR2 YYDKDF (reference sequence). V lost 4 bases and J lost 3, with 13 bases in between. There are 15 residues in the CDR3. Written as DNA, the CDR3 is TGTGCCACCAGCACAGGGCGGCTACACAATCAGCCCCAGCATTTT. Translated, it gives CATSTGRLHNQPQHF. Looking up the rest from reference TRBV15 and TRBJ1-5 gives the full variable domain: DAMVIQNPRYQVTQFGKPVTLSCSQTLNHNVMYWYQQKSSQAPKLLFHYYDKDFNNEADTPDNFQSRRPNTSFCFLDIRSPGLGDTAMYLCATSTGRLHNQPQHFGDGTRLSIL.

The genes are TRBV7-2 and TRBJ2-7, with 7 bases lining up with TRBD2. The CDR3 is made up of 16 amino acids. Germline loops: CDR1 SGHTA, CDR2 FQGNSA. V was clipped by 3 bases and J by 6 bases; unmatched bases: 14. The CDR3 protein is CASSLSPGTTVSEQYF. The CDR3 nucleotides are TGTGCCAGCAGCTTGTCGCCCGGGACTACCGTTTCCGAGCAGTACTTC. Complete variable domain (other parts from reference TRBV7-2 and TRBJ2-7): GAGVSQSPSNKVTEKGKDVELRCDPISGHTALYWYRQSLGQGLEFLIYFQGNSAPDKSGLPSDRFSAERTGGSVSTLTIQRTQQEDSAVYLCASSLSPGTTVSEQYFGPGTRLTVT.

As DNA, the CDR3 is TGTGCCAGCAGCCAAGCCCCCGGACGGGTCACTGAAGCTTTCTTT. This sequence encodes CASSQAPGRVTEAFF. The chain recombines TRBV27 with TRBJ1-1; no clear D. The CDR3 has 15 amino acids. Germline lookup yields CDR1 MNHEY and CDR2 SMNVEV (reference sequence). V lost 6 bases and J lost 4, with 18 bases in between.

The V call is TRBV3-1 (or the pseudogene TRBV3-2), the J call TRBJ1-1; D not resolved. V dropped 3 bases and J dropped 1 base, with 9 bases sitting between them. There are 14 residues in the CDR3. Germline V gene data show CDR1 as LGHDT and CDR2 as YNNKEL (reference sequence). In DNA, the CDR3 is TGTGCCAGCAGCCAGTTTATGGGGAACACTGAAGCTTTCTTT. Protein: CASSQFMGNTEAFF.

The CDR3 DNA is TGTGCCTGCGCTACCGGGACACTCTCCTACAATGAGCAGTTCTTC. Translating it yields CACATGTLSYNEQFF. This sequence joins TRBV19 and TRBJ2-1; D perhaps matches TRBD1 (6 bases). The CDR3 length is 15 residues. Trimming removed 11 bases at V and 0 bases at J, with 17 bases between. Germline V gene sequence: CDR1 LNHDA, CDR2 SQIVND (reference sequence).

The chain combines TRBV4-3 with TRBJ2-3, with D possibly matching TRBD1 (5 bases). Germline V gives CDR1 LGHNA, CDR2 YSLEER. CDR3 length: 15 residues. V lost 0 bases and J lost 4, with 11 bases in between. The CDR3 DNA follows: TGCGCCAGCAGCCAAGATAGGGAAGGGGCAGATACGCAGTATTTT. This sequence encodes CASSQDREGADTQYF.

There are a few counts of this clone. V and J are TRBV3-1 (or the pseudogene TRBV3-2) and TRBJ2-1, with 9 bases fitting TRBD2. The length of the CDR3 is 19 residues. Per germline, CDR1 LGHDT and CDR2 YNNKEL (reference sequence). Trimming took 4 bases from V and 3 from J; bases not matched to a gene: 16. CDR3: CASSPRGLAPAPFYNEQFF. The CDR3 DNA follows: TGTGCCAGCAGCCCCCGGGGACTAGCTCCCGCCCCCTTCTACAATGAGCAGTTCTTC.

V usage is TRBV11-2 and J usage is TRBJ2-5; 13 nucleotides match TRBD2. The CDR3 is 18 residues long. Germline trimming cut 2 bases from V and 5 bases from J; bases unmatched to any gene: 11. Per germline, CDR1 SGHAT and CDR2 FQNNGV. This CDR3 reads CASSLKPQLAGGPETQYF. In DNA, the CDR3 is TGTGCCAGCAGCTTAAAACCCCAACTAGCGGGAGGGCCGGAGACCCAGTACTTC.

This chain connects TRBV7-9 to TRBJ1-2; no clear D gene. The CDR3 has 16 residues. Trimming cost V 5 bases and J 5 bases, with 21 bases left between them. Per germline, CDR1 SEHNR and CDR2 FQNEAQ (reference sequence). CDR3 residues: CASSQESGGMKYGYTF. DNA for the CDR3: TGTGCCAGCAGCCAGGAGTCGGGAGGCATGAAATATGGCTACACCTTC.

The gene calls are TRBV18 and TRBJ2-1; 9 positions match TRBD1. With V trimmed by 2 bases and J by 4 bases, 3 bases remained unmatched. The CDR3 is 15 residues long. CDR1 and CDR2 (germline): KGHSH, LQKENI. The CDR3 sequence: CASSPGTGRYNEQFF. The CDR3 nucleotides read TGTGCCAGCTCACCAGGGACAGGGCGATACAATGAGCAGTTCTTC. Complete variable domain (other parts from reference TRBV18 and TRBJ2-1): NAGVMQNPRHLVRRRGQEARLRCSPMKGHSHVYWYRQLPEEGLKFMVYLQKENIIDESGMPKERFSAEFPKEGPSILRIQQVVRGDSAAYFCASSPGTGRYNEQFFGPGTRLTVL.

V usage is TRBV13 and J usage is TRBJ1-1; D not certain. This CDR3 is 15 amino acids long. The germline V gene encodes CDR1 PRHDT and CDR2 FYEKMQ (reference sequence). Trimming shortened V by 5 bases and J by 4 bases, and 17 bases separated the two germline ends. CDR3: CASSPTRAVSTEAFF. CDR3 bases: TGTGCCAGCAGCCCCACCCGTGCAGTCAGCACTGAAGCTTTCTTT. Together with reference TRBV13 and TRBJ1-1, the CDR3 gives the full variable domain: AAGVIQSPRHLIKEKRETATLKCYPIPRHDTVYWYQQGPGQDPQFLISFYEKMQSDKGSIPDRFSAQQFSDYHSELNMSSLELGDSALYFCASSPTRAVSTEAFFGQGTRLTVV.

The chain is built from TRBV2 and TRBJ2-2, with D unresolved. From germline, CDR1 is SNHLY and CDR2 FYNNEI. Trimming left V 3 bases short and J 5 bases short, with 7 bases between. The CDR3 extends over 13 amino acids. CDR3 bases: TGTGCCAGCAGTGAGTGGGCAACCGGGGAGCTGTTTTTT. Its protein is CASSEWATGELFF.

The J gene is TRBJ2-1, the V gene TRBV6-2 or TRBV6-3, with D perhaps matching TRBD2 (5 bases). The V end was cut by 2 bases, the J end by 0 bases, with 11 bases between. This CDR3 comprises 16 residues. Germline assignment: CDR1 MNHEY and CDR2 SVGEGT. The CDR3 region is CASSYGGTGSYNEQFF. The CDR3 region has the DNA TGTGCCAGCAGTTACGGAGGCACGGGCTCCTACAATGAGCAGTTCTTC.

This rearrangement joins TRBV6-1 to TRBJ2-7; D is perhaps TRBD1 (5 bases). Trimming took 1 base from V and 0 from J, leaving 7 bases between them. This CDR3 comprises 14 residues. Germline CDR1 MNHNS, CDR2 SASEGT. CDR3 nucleotides: TGTGCCAGCAGTGAAGTTAGGGGCTCCTACGAGCAGTACTTC. Protein sequence: CASSEVRGSYEQYF.

This clone was seen only once. This rearrangement joins TRBV11-2 to TRBJ2-3, with 10 bases lining up with TRBD2. J lost 2 bases, V lost 4 bases, and 6 bases had no gene match. CDR3 length: 16 amino acids. Germline V gene sequence: CDR1 SGHAT, CDR2 FQNNGV. The CDR3 DNA reads TGTGCCAGCAGCTCCAGGACTAGCGGAAACACAGATACGCAGTATTTT. Translated: CASSSRTSGNTDTQYF. Combining the CDR3 with reference TRBV11-2 and TRBJ2-3 gives the whole variable domain EAGVAQSPRYKIIEKRQSVAFWCNPISGHATLYWYQQILGQGPKLLIQFQNNGVVDDSQLPKDRFSAERLKGVDSTLKIQPAKLEDSAVYLCASSSRTSGNTDTQYFGPGTRLTVL.